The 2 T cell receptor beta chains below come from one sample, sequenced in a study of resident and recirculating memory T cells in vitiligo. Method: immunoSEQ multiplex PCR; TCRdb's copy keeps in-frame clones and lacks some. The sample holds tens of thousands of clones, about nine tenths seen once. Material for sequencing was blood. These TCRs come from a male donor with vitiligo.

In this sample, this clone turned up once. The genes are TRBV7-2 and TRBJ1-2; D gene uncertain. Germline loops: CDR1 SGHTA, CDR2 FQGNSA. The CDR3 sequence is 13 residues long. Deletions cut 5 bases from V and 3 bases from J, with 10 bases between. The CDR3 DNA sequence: TGTGCCAGCAGCCCACAGAGGGACTATGGCTACACCTTC. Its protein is CASSPQRDYGYTF.

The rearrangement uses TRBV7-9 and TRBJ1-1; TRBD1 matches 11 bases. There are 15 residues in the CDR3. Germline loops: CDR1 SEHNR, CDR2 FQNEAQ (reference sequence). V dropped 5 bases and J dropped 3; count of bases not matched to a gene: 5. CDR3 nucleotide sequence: TGTGCCAGCAGCGCCCGGGGACAGGGGGACACTGAAGCTTTCTTT. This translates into CASSARGQGDTEAFF.